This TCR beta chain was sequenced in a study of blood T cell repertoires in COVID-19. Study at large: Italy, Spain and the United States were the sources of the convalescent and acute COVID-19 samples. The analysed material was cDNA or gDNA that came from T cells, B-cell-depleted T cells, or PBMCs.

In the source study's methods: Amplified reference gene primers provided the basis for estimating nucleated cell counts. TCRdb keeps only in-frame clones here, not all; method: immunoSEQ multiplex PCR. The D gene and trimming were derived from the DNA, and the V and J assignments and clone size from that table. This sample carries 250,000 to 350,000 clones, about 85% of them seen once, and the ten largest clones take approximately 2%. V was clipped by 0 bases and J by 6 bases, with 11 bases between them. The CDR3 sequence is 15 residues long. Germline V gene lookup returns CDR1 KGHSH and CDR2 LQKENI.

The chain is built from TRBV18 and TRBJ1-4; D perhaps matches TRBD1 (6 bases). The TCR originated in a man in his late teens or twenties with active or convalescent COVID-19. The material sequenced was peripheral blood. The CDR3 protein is CASSPPAGEHEKLFF. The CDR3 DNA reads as TGTGCCAGCTCACCACCCGCAGGGGAACATGAAAAACTGTTTTTT.